This T cell receptor (beta chain) was sequenced during a study of yellow fever vaccine responses in identical twins. TCRdb independently ran MiXCR on the RT-PCR reads; one entry per CDR3 protein. The sample has about 3,000 distinct CDR3 sequences; roughly 90% are singletons. The germline CDR1 and CDR2 sequences are SGHRS and YFSETQ. This CDR3 has 15 amino acids. The V and J ends lost 4 bases and 0 bases, in that order; junction bases with no gene match: 5. This rearrangement joins TRBV5-1 to TRBJ2-7, with 9 bases fitting TRBD1. The TCR originated in a woman between 18 and 29 years old who received the yellow fever vaccine. The sequences come from T cells from blood (PBMCs), unsorted or a sorted subset (not recorded which), collected before or after yellow fever vaccination (not recorded which). Here the CDR3 reads CASSADRGYSYEQYF. DNA for the CDR3: TGCGCCAGCAGCGCGGACAGGGGATACTCCTACGAGCAGTACTTC.